Following are 11 T cell receptor beta chains from one sample sequenced in a study of Graves' ophthalmopathy and Graves' hyperthyroidism. The authors amplified TCR beta CDR3 regions from RNA transcripts. The first-round RT-PCR employed HTBI primers together with the Qiagen OneStep RT-PCR kit. A multiplex PCR was then performed as the second round. TCRdb fed the multiplex PCR reads into MiXCR, producing one record per CDR3 protein. Of about 500,000 distinct CDR3 sequences in the sample, approximately 35% were seen once. The source material was peripheral blood or thyroid tissue (not recorded which). All receptors come from an adult man with Graves' hyperthyroidism.

The rearrangement joins TRBV3-1 to TRBJ1-1; TRBD1 agrees at 7 bases. Germline CDR1 and CDR2: LGHDT and YNNKEL (reference sequence). This CDR3 is 13 amino acids long. The trim removed 9 bases at V and 4 bases at J, leaving 8 bases unmatched. The CDR3: CASQTGAATEAFF. DNA of the CDR3: TGTGCCAGTCAAACAGGGGCGGCCACTGAAGCTTTCTTT. The full variable domain, with the rest looked up from reference TRBV3-1 and TRBJ1-1, is DTAVSQTPKYLVTQMGNDKSIKCEQNLGHDTMYWYKQDSKKFLKIMFSYNNKELIINETVPNRFSPKSPDKAHLNLHINSLELGDSAVYFCASQTGAATEAFFGQGTRLTVV.

This clonotype came up many times. The rearrangement uses TRBV12-3 or TRBV12-4 and TRBJ1-5; TRBD1 is a possible D gene (6 bases). Trimming removed 7 bases from V and 4 bases from J, with 14 bases in between. The CDR3 loop spans 14 amino acids. The CDR3 DNA follows: TGTGCCAGCACAAGGTCGGACAGAAATCAGCCCCAGCATTTT. Protein product: CASTRSDRNQPQHF.

With respect to this clonotype: Mismatch with germline at one junction end may stem from a read error. CDR3 sequence reads: CASRVTGNF. CDR3 bases: TGTGCCAGCAGGGTGACAGGGAATTTC. The chain couples TRBV12-3 or TRBV12-4 to TRBJ1-1; 7 positions agree with TRBD1. The CDR3 runs to 9 residues.

This chain links TRBV11-1 with TRBJ2-5; 11 bases line up with TRBD2. The DNA matches TRBJ2-1 better at its end, which makes the J call doubtful. Germline CDR1 reads SGHAT; CDR2 reads FQDESV (reference sequence). The CDR3 is 17 residues long. The CDR3 DNA sequence: TGTGCCAGCAGCTTAGGAGGACTAGCGGGCTCCTACAATGAGCAGTTCTTC. Its protein product is CASSLGGLAGSYNEQFF.

V is TRBV29-1 and J is TRBJ1-2; D might be TRBD1 (5 bases). V lost 3 bases and J 3 bases, leaving 11 bases between the germline ends. Germline assignment: CDR1 SQVTM and CDR2 ANQGSEA. This CDR3 comprises 13 residues. Written as DNA, the CDR3 is TGCAGCGTTGACCAAGGGGAGGACTATGGCTACACCTTC. This gives the protein CSVDQGEDYGYTF. The full variable domain, with the rest looked up from reference TRBV29-1 and TRBJ1-2, is SAVISQKPSRDICQRGTSLTIQCQVDSQVTMMFWYRQQPGQSLTLIATANQGSEATYESGFVIDKFPISRPNLTFSTLTVSNMSPEDSSIYLCSVDQGEDYGYTFGSGTRLTVV.

The CDR3 bases are TGTGCCAGCAGGCGGGGGGGACCTGCCTACGAGCAGTACTTC. Its protein product is CASRRGGPAYEQYF. V and J are TRBV28 and TRBJ2-7; 9 bases are shared with TRBD2. The V segment lost 6 bases and the J segment 2 bases; nucleotides outside the gene matches: 5. This CDR3 is 14 amino acids long. Germline CDR1 reads MDHEN; CDR2 reads SYDVKM. Filled out from reference TRBV28 and TRBJ2-7, the complete variable domain reads DVKVTQSSRYLVKRTGEKVFLECVQDMDHENMFWYRQDPGLGLRLIYFSYDVKMKEKGDIPEGYSVSREKKERFSLILESASTNQTSMYLCASRRGGPAYEQYFGPGTRLTVT.

The gene calls are TRBV10-3 and TRBJ2-7, with 8 bases identical to TRBD2. J was trimmed by 2 bases and V by 6 bases; bases with no gene match: 12. The CDR3 covers 16 residues. Germline V gene sequence: CDR1 ENHRY, CDR2 SYGVKD. The DNA for the CDR3 is TGTGCCATCAGCCGCGGACGGGGGGGGGTCCCCTACGAGCAGTACTTC. It specifies CAISRGRGGVPYEQYF.

This chain links TRBV4-2 with TRBJ1-5, with unresolved D. The germline V gene has CDR1 LGHNA and CDR2 YNFKEQ. The CDR3 loop spans 14 amino acids. Trimming removed 0 bases at V and 4 bases at J, with 7 bases between. In nucleotides, the CDR3 is TGTGCCAGCAGCCAAGAGGACGGGAATCAGCCCCAGCATTTT. Residues: CASSQEDGNQPQHF.

This clonotype was recorded many times. This chain links TRBV20-1 with TRBJ1-2, with D hard to call. CDR3 length: 14 residues. Per the germline V gene, CDR1 is DFQATT and CDR2 is SNEGSKA (reference sequence). V lost 5 bases, J lost 4 bases, and 17 bases lay in between. The CDR3 DNA reads TGCAGTGCTCAAACAGCGGCGGGGATCTATGGCTACACCTTC. Protein sequence: CSAQTAAGIYGYTF.

This clonotype was counted at least ten times. The gene calls are TRBV19 and TRBJ1-2; a possible D gene is TRBD1 (5 bases). The CDR3 runs 14 residues. Germline V gene sequence: CDR1 LNHDA, CDR2 SQIVND (reference sequence). V was pared by 3 bases and J by 4 bases, with 12 bases between. CDR3 nucleotide sequence: TGTGCCAGTAGTATCCCCACAGGCTTCTATGGCTACACCTTC. Translating it yields CASSIPTGFYGYTF. Supplemented by reference TRBV19 and TRBJ1-2, the full variable domain reads DGGITQSPKYLFRKEGQNVTLSCEQNLNHDAMYWYRQDPGQGLRLIYYSQIVNDFQKGDIAEGYSVSREKKESFPLTVTSAQKNPTAFYLCASSIPTGFYGYTFGSGTRLTVV.

As for this clonotype: The junction and the germline gene differ at one end; a read error may be behind it. The chain has TRBV3-1 and TRBJ2-7, with D perhaps given as TRBD1 or TRBD2 (5 bases each). The CDR3 is made up of 12 amino acids. Looked up from germline, CDR1 is LGHDT and CDR2 is YNNKEL (reference sequence). In DNA, the CDR3 is TGTGCCGGCAGCTCGGGACCAAACGAGCAGTACTTC. This codes for CAGSSGPNEQYF.